This T cell receptor (beta chain) was recorded in a study of blood T cells in healthy people across ages. Study conclusions and caveats: Shifts in expanded clonotypes may have been confounded by donor CMV status, which was unknown.

This clonotype was seen only a few times. Its cognate antigen is unknown. It was with a sample-barcoded 5' primer and a J-beta primer mix that a second PCR of roughly 7 to 11 cycles was run. Each CDR3 protein gets one entry after TCRdb re-called the 5' RACE reads with MiXCR. The sample records 900,000 to 950,000 distinct CDR3 sequences, approximately 32% being singletons. This sample also belongs to another study, concerning T cells of mothers and their children.

Source material: blood. The clonotype was recovered from a woman in her thirties or forties in good health.

CDR3 DNA sequence: TGTGCCAGCAGCTCCTGGGACTCATCAGATACGCAGTATTTT. It translates to CASSSWDSSDTQYF. The chain carries TRBV7-9 and TRBJ2-3; tentatively, D is TRBD2 (6 bases). Germline V gene lookup returns CDR1 SEHNR and CDR2 FQNEAQ (reference sequence). The CDR3 loop spans 14 amino acids. Trimming pared 4 bases from V and 4 bases from J, leaving 12 bases between.